The 20 T cell receptor beta chains below were found in one sample sequenced in a study of cytomegalovirus exposure and HLA in healthy donors. The study ran its PCR with 60 Vbeta and 13 Jbeta primers. Here immunoSEQ multiplex PCR was the method, and the copy in TCRdb shows in-frame clones only, minus some. This sample has about 180,000 clones, with about four fifths found just once. The sample taken for sequencing was PBMCs. The origin of the receptors is a man aged 25 to 45 in good health and CMV-seronegative.

This clone was seen just once. The chain uses TRBV9 and TRBJ2-5; TRBD2 matches at 10 bases. The CDR3 consists of 15 residues. Trimming took 3 bases from V and 5 from J; bases not matched to a gene: 7. Germline V gene data show CDR1 as SGDLS and CDR2 as YYNGEE. CDR3 sequence: CASSASQREGETQYF. CDR3 nucleotides: TGTGCCAGCAGCGCTTCCCAGCGGGAGGGTGAGACCCAGTACTTC.

The chain carries TRBV4-3 and TRBJ2-5, with 8 bases that match TRBD2. This CDR3 is 15 amino acids long. Germline values: CDR1 LGHNA, CDR2 YSLEER. With V trimmed by 3 bases and J by 0 bases, 3 bases remained unmatched. The CDR3 is CASSQGLGYQETQYF. Written as DNA, the CDR3 is TGCGCCAGCAGCCAGGGACTAGGCTACCAAGAGACCCAGTACTTC.

This sequence joins TRBV7-2 and TRBJ2-2; 7 nucleotides agree with TRBD2. V gave up 6 bases and J gave up 1 base; unmatched junction bases: 2. From germline, CDR1 is SGHTA and CDR2 FQGNSA. CDR3 length equals 14 residues. For the CDR3, the DNA is TGTGCCAGCAGTTGGGGGGGGAACACCGGGGAGCTGTTTTTT. Protein: CASSWGGNTGELFF. Supplemented by reference TRBV7-2 and TRBJ2-2, the full variable domain reads GAGVSQSPSNKVTEKGKDVELRCDPISGHTALYWYRQSLGQGLEFLIYFQGNSAPDKSGLPSDRFSAERTGGSVSTLTIQRTQQEDSAVYLCASSWGGNTGELFFGEGSRLTVL.

The V call is TRBV19, the J call TRBJ1-1, with 7 bases that match TRBD1. Germline assignment: CDR1 LNHDA and CDR2 SQIVND (reference sequence). The ends lost 1 base at V and 1 base at J; junction bases unmatched: 6. This CDR3 region has 16 residues. CDR3 sequence (DNA): TGTGCCAGTAGTATAGGGGCAGGGGGAACGAACACTGAAGCTTTCTTT. This codes for CASSIGAGGTNTEAFF. Based on the CDR3 plus reference TRBV19 and TRBJ1-1, the full variable domain is DGGITQSPKYLFRKEGQNVTLSCEQNLNHDAMYWYRQDPGQGLRLIYYSQIVNDFQKGDIAEGYSVSREKKESFPLTVTSAQKNPTAFYLCASSIGAGGTNTEAFFGQGTRLTVV.

The chain links TRBV11-3 to TRBJ2-7, with a tentative D call TRBD2 (5 bases). The CDR3 covers 11 residues. In germline, CDR1 is SGHNT, CDR2 YENEEA. V lost 4 bases, J lost 9 bases, and 10 bases lay in between. The CDR3 sequence is CASSSGGVQYF. DNA of the CDR3: TGTGCCAGCAGCTCAGGAGGCGTGCAGTACTTC.

The chain links TRBV12-5 to TRBJ1-5; possible D gene TRBD1, 5 bases. Germline-derived CDR1 and CDR2 are LGHNT and FRNRAP. V lost 0 bases and J lost 5, with 20 bases in between. The CDR3 is 18 residues long. The CDR3: CASGLVSPGGGVHQPQHF. Written as DNA, the CDR3 is TGTGCTAGTGGTTTGGTCTCTCCCGGCGGGGGTGTTCATCAGCCCCAGCATTTT.

The rearrangement uses TRBV30 and TRBJ2-7; TRBD1 agrees at 7 bases. V shed 2 bases, J shed 3 bases, and the junction held 13 bases outside the gene matches. The CDR3 length is 16 residues. From germline, CDR1 is GTSNPN and CDR2 SVGIG (reference sequence). The CDR3 loop reads CAWSIGTARNIYEQYF. For the CDR3, the DNA is TGTGCCTGGAGTATTGGGACAGCGCGCAACATCTACGAGCAGTACTTC.

The CDR3 sequence: CASSRRRRGDTEAFF. The DNA for the CDR3 is TGTGCCAGCAGCCGGCGTCGCAGGGGAGACACTGAAGCTTTCTTT. The chain is built from TRBV6-5 and TRBJ1-1; D possibly corresponds to TRBD1 (6 bases). Trimming cost V 6 bases and J 3 bases, with 17 bases left between them. CDR1 is MNHEY, CDR2 SVGAGI, per germline. This CDR3 is built from 15 residues.

V and J are TRBV5-6 and TRBJ1-6, with D uncertain. The V gene's germline CDR1 is SGHDT and CDR2 YYEEEE. CDR3 length: 16 residues. Trimming pared 0 bases from V and 6 bases from J, leaving 13 bases between. CDR3 nucleotides: TGTGCCAGCAGCTTGGCCAACCCAGTTTCTAATTCACCCCTCCACTTT. It encodes CASSLANPVSNSPLHF.

The V and J genes are TRBV9 and TRBJ2-1; no firm D call. Germline lookup yields CDR1 SGDLS and CDR2 YYNGEE. Deletions cut 3 bases from V and 6 bases from J, with 7 bases between. The CDR3 runs 12 residues. The CDR3 nucleotides read TGTGCCAGCAGCGCCCAGATCAATGAGCAGTTCTTC. Translation gives CASSAQINEQFF.

The rearrangement uses TRBV19 and TRBJ1-1; 11 bases map to TRBD1. This CDR3 has 15 residues. Trimming cost V 4 bases and J 5 bases; bases outside gene matches: 6. Germline CDR1 and CDR2: LNHDA and SQIVND (reference sequence). The CDR3 region is CASSTPGTGGTEAFF. The CDR3 DNA reads as TGTGCCAGTAGTACCCCCGGGACAGGGGGGACTGAAGCTTTCTTT.

The chain employs TRBV2 and TRBJ2-4, with 8 bases lining up with TRBD1. Looked up from germline, CDR1 is SNHLY and CDR2 is FYNNEI. The CDR3 length is 13 residues. V gave up 8 bases and J gave up 9 bases; unmatched junction bases: 9. CDR3 DNA: TGTGCCAGCCACGTTCAGACAGGGGCCATTCAGTACTTC. Its translation: CASHVQTGAIQYF.

The chain is built from TRBV7-9 and TRBJ2-2; 7 bases match TRBD1. Germline values: CDR1 SEHNR, CDR2 FQNEAQ (reference sequence). J gave up 1 base and V 4 bases, and 3 bases lay outside the gene matches. The CDR3 spans 15 residues. The CDR3, as DNA: TGTGCCAGCAGCTCCAGACAGGGGAACACCGGGGAGCTGTTTTTT. Amino acids: CASSSRQGNTGELFF.

The chain uses TRBV13 and TRBJ2-2; 12 nucleotides line up with TRBD2. The germline V gene encodes CDR1 PRHDT and CDR2 FYEKMQ (reference sequence). The CDR3 contains 16 residues. V lost 1 base to trimming and J lost 4 bases; unmatched junction nucleotides: 1. CDR3 loop: CASSLVGLAGTGELFF. The CDR3 DNA reads TGTGCCAGCAGCTTAGTGGGACTAGCGGGCACCGGGGAGCTGTTTTTT.

This CDR3 is CASSPADRNTGELFF. CDR3 bases: TGTGCCAGCAGCCCAGCAGACAGAAACACCGGGGAGCTGTTTTTT. The gene calls are TRBV27 and TRBJ2-2, with D perhaps matching TRBD1 (5 bases). V was trimmed by 6 bases and J by 2 bases, leaving 13 bases between them. Germline CDR1 reads MNHEY; CDR2 reads SMNVEV (reference sequence). CDR3 length: 15 amino acids.

This sequence joins TRBV2 and TRBJ1-2; 9 bases match TRBD1. The junction had 3 bases not matched to a gene; V was cut back by 6 bases and J by 4 bases. There are 13 residues in the CDR3. The germline gives CDR1 SNHLY, CDR2 FYNNEI. The CDR3 nucleotides read TGTGCCAGCAGAGGGACAGGGACCTATGGCTACACCTTC. It yields the protein CASRGTGTYGYTF.

The V call is TRBV5-8, the J call TRBJ2-2; 7 nucleotides agree with TRBD2. The germline gives CDR1 SGHTS, CDR2 YDEGEE. V trimming: 0 bases; J trimming: 4 bases; junction bases outside the gene matches: 3. The length of the CDR3 is 15 residues. Here the CDR3 DNA reads TGTGCCAGCAGCTTGGGCGGGAGAAGCACCGGGGAGCTGTTTTTT. Encoded protein: CASSLGGRSTGELFF.

The gene calls are TRBV6-1 and TRBJ1-6; maybe TRBD1 (5 bases). V lost 6 bases to trimming and J lost 10 bases, with 10 bases between them. Germline CDR1 and CDR2: MNHNS and SASEGT. This CDR3 is built from 12 residues. The CDR3 coding sequence is TGTGCCAGCAGCGTCGGACACTCACCCCTCCACTTT. It encodes CASSVGHSPLHF.

V is TRBV5-1 and J is TRBJ2-5; D unclear. This CDR3 contains 11 residues. The ends were cut back, 4 bases at V and 3 bases at J, with 4 bases in the middle. Germline V gene data show CDR1 as SGHRS and CDR2 as YFSETQ. CDR3 sequence reads: CASSLEETQYF. CDR3 nucleotides: TGCGCCAGCAGCCTCGAAGAGACCCAGTACTTC.

The gene calls are TRBV2 and TRBJ2-4; TRBD2 agrees at 9 bases. This CDR3 has 16 amino acids. Germline lookup yields CDR1 SNHLY and CDR2 FYNNEI. V trimming: 1 base; J trimming: 0 bases; junction bases outside the gene matches: 1. The CDR3 sequence: CASSEGLAVAKNIQYF. CDR3 in DNA: TGTGCCAGCAGTGAAGGACTAGCGGTAGCCAAAAACATTCAGTACTTC. The whole variable domain, filled in from reference TRBV2 and TRBJ2-4, reads EPEVTQTPSHQVTQMGQEVILRCVPISNHLYFYWYRQILGQKVEFLVSFYNNEISEKSEIFDDQFSVERPDGSNFTLKIRSTKLEDSAMYFCASSEGLAVAKNIQYFGAGTRLSVL.